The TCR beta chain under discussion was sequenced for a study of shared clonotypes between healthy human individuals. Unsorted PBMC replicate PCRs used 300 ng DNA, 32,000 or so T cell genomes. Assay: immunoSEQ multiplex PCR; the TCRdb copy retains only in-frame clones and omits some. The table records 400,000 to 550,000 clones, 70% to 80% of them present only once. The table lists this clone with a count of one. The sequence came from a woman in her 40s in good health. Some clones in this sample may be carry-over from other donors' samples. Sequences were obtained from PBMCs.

The DNA for the CDR3 is TGCGCCAGCAGCTATATCTTACGGACTAGCGGAGAGCAGTACTTC. Residues: CASSYILRTSGEQYF. The genes are TRBV5-1 and TRBJ2-7; the match to TRBD2 covers 10 bases. The CDR3 covers 15 residues. Germline V gives CDR1 SGHRS, CDR2 YFSETQ. Trimming cost V 3 bases and J 7 bases; bases outside gene matches: 10.